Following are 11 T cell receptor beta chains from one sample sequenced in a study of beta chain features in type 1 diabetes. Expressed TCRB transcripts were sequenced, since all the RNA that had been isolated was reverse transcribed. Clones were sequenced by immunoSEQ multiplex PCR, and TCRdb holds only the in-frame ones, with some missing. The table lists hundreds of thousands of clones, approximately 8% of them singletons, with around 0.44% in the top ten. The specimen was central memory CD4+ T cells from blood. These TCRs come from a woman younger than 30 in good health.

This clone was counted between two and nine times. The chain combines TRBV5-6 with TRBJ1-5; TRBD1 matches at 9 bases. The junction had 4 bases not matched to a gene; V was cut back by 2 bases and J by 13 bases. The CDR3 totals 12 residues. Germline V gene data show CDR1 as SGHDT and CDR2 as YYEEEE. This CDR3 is CASSFEQGAQHF. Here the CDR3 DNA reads TGTGCCAGCAGCTTCGAACAGGGGGCTCAGCATTTT.

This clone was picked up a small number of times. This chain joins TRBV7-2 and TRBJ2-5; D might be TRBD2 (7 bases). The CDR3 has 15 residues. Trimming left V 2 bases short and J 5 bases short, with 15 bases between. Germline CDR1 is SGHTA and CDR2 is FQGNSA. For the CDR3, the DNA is TGTGCCAGCAGCTTAATCTTCGGGGGGCGGGAGACCCAGTACTTC. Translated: CASSLIFGGRETQYF.

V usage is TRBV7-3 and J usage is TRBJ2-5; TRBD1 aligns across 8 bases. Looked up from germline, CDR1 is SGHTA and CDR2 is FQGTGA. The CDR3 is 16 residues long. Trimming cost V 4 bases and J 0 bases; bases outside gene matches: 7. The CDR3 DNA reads TGTGCCAGCAGCTCGACAGGGGCCATGTACCAAGAGACCCAGTACTTC. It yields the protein CASSSTGAMYQETQYF.

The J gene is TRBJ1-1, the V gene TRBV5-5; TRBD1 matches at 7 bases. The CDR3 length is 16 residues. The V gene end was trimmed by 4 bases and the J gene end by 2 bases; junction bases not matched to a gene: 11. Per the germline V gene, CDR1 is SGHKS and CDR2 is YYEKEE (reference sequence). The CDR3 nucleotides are TGTGCCAGCAGCCCCAGGGGGACAGCCTTCAACACTGAAGCTTTCTTT. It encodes CASSPRGTAFNTEAFF.

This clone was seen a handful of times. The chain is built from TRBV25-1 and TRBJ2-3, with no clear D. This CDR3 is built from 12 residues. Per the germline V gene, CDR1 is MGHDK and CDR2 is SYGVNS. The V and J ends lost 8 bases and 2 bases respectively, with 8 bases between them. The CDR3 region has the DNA TGTGCCAGCCAGCTAGACACAGATACGCAGTATTTT. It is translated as CASQLDTDTQYF.

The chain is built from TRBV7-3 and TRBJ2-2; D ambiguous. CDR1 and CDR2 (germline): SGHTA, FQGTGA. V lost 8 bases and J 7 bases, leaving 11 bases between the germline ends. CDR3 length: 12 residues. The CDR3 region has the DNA TGTGCCAGCGGCCATTTGAACGGGGAGCTGTTTTTT. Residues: CASGHLNGELFF.

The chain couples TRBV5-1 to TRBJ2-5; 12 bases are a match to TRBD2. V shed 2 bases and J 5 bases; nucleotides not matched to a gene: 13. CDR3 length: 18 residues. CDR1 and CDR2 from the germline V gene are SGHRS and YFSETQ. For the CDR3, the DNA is TGCGCCAGCAGCTTTATGGCTAGCGGGAGGGCCACCCGGGAGACCCAGTACTTC. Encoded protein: CASSFMASGRATRETQYF.

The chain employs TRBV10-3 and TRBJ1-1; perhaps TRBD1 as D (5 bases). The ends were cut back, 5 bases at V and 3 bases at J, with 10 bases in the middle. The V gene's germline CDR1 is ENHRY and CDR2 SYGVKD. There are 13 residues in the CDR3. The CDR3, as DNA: TGTGCCATCAGTAAACCGGGGGACACTGAAGCTTTCTTT. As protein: CAISKPGDTEAFF.

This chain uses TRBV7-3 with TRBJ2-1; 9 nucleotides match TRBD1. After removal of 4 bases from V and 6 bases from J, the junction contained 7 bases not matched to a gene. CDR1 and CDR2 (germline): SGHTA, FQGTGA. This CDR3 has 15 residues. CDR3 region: CASSSGQGGPNEQFF. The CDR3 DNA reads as TGTGCCAGCAGCTCGGGACAGGGAGGCCCCAATGAGCAGTTCTTC.

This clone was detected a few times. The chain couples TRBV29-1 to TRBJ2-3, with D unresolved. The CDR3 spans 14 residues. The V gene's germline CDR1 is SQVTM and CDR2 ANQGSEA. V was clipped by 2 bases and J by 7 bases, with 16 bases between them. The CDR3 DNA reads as TGCAGCGTTGAACTAGTAAGCACACCTTATACGCAGTATTTT. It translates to CSVELVSTPYTQYF.

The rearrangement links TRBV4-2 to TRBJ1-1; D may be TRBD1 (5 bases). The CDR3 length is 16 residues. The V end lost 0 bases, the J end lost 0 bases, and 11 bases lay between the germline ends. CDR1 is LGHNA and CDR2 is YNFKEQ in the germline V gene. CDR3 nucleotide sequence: TGTGCCAGCAGCCAAGATCTTGGGGCTATGAACACTGAAGCTTTCTTT. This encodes CASSQDLGAMNTEAFF.